The present TCR beta chain was sequenced within a study of cytomegalovirus exposure and HLA in healthy donors. Overall study findings and caveats: Further analysis was carried out later, and it showed several of the most significant clusters appearing linked to common viral pathogens. The majority of TCR sequences were rare, yet some public TCRs appeared in many donors.

Germline CDR1 and CDR2: MDHEN and SYDVKM. The trim removed 6 bases at V and 3 bases at J, leaving 9 bases unmatched. This CDR3 is 15 amino acids long. Amplification used 60 Vbeta primers and 13 Jbeta primers. The data were produced by immunoSEQ multiplex PCR, yet TCRdb's version contains in-frame clones alone and is incomplete. Altogether 150,000 to 200,000 clones are present, 84% being singletons, with the ten largest covering more than 0.35%. A remark on this clone: Its antigen remains unknown.

The TCR was taken from a boy between 2 and 10 years old in good health and CMV-seronegative. What was sequenced was PBMCs. The genes are TRBV28 and TRBJ2-7, with TRBD1 matching 9 bases. Here the CDR3 DNA reads TGTGCCAGCAGGGGACAGGGCCTGATGGGCTACGAGCAGTACTTC. Encoded protein: CASRGQGLMGYEQYF.